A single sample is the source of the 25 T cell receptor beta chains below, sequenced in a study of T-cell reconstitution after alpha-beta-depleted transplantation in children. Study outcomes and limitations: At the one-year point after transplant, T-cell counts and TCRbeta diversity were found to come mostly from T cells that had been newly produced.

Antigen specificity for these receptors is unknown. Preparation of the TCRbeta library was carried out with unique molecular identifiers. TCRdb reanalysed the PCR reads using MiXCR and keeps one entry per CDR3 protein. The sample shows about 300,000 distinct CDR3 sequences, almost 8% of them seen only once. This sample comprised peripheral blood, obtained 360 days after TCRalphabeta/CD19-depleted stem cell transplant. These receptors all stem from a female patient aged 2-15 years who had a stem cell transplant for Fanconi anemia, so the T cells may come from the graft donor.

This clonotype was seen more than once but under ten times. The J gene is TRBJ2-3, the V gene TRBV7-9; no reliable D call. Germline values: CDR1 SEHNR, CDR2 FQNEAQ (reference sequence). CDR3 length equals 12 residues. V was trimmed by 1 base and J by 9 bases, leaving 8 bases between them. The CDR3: CASSLGAGTQYF. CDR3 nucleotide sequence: TGTGCCAGCAGCTTAGGGGCAGGCACGCAGTATTTT. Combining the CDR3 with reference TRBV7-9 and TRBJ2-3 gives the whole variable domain DTGVSQNPRHKITKRGQNVTFRCDPISEHNRLYWYRQTLGQGPEFLTYFQNEAQLEKSRLLSDRFSAERPKGSFSTLEIQRTEQGDSAMYLCASSLGAGTQYFGPGTRLTVL.

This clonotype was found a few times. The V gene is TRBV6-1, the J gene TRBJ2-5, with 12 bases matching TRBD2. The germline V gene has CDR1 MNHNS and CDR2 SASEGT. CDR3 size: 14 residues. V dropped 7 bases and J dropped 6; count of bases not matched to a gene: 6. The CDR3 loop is CASTRTSGEKTQYF. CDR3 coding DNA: TGTGCCAGCACCCGGACTAGCGGGGAAAAGACCCAGTACTTC.

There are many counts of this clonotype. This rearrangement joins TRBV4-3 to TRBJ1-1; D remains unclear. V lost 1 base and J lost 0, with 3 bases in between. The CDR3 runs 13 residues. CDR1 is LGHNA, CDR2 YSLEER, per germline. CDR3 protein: CASSQGVNTEAFF. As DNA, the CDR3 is TGCGCCAGCAGCCAAGGGGTGAACACTGAAGCTTTCTTT.

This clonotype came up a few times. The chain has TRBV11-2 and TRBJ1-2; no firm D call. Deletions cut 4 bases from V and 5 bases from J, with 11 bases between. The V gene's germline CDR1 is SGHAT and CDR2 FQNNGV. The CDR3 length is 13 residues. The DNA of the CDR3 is TGTGCCAGCAGCTCTATGGGGTGGTATGGCTACACCTTC. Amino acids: CASSSMGWYGYTF.

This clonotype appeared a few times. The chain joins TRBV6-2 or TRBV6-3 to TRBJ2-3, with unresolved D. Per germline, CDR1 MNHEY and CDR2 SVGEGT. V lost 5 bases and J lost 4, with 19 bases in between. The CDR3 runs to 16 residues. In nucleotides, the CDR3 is TGTGCCAGCAGTCTGGACCGGGCTACGGAGTCAGATACGCAGTATTTT. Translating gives CASSLDRATESDTQYF.

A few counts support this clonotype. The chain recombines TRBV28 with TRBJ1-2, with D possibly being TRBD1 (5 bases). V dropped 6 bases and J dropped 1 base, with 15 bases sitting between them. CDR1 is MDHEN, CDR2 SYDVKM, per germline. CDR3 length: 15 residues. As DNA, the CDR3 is TGTGCCAGCAGAACGCCCAGGGTCGGTAACTATGGCTACACCTTC. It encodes CASRTPRVGNYGYTF.

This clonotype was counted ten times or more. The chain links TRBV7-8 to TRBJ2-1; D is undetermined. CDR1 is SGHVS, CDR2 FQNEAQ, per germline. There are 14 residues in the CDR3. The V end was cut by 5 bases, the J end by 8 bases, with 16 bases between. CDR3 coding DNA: TGTGCCAGCAGCCCCGGACCCGTTGCCGATGAGCAGTTCTTC. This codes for CASSPGPVADEQFF. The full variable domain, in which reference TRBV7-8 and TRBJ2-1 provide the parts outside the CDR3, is GAGVSQSPRYKVAKRGQDVALRCDPISGHVSLFWYQQALGQGPEFLTYFQNEAQLDKSGLPSDRFFAERPEGSVSTLKIQRTQQEDSAVYLCASSPGPVADEQFFGPGTRLTVL.

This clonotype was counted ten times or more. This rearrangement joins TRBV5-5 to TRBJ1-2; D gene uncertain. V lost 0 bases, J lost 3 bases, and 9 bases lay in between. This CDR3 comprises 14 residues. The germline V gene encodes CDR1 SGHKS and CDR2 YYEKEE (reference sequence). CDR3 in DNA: TGTGCCAGCAGCTTGGATCCAGGTGACTATGGCTACACCTTC. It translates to CASSLDPGDYGYTF.

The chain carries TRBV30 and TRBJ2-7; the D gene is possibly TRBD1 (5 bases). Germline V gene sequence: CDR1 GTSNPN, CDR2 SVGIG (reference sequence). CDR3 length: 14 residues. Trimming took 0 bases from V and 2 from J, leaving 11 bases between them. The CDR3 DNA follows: TGTGCCTGGAGTGTAGGGGTTCATACCTACGAGCAGTACTTC. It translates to CAWSVGVHTYEQYF.

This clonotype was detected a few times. The CDR3 coding sequence is TGTGCCAGCACCCGAGGTCGGGCTTGGGGCGGGGAGCTGTTTTTT. Translation: CASTRGRAWGGELFF. The rearrangement links TRBV9 to TRBJ2-2, with D unresolved. The CDR3 has 15 amino acids. CDR1 is SGDLS and CDR2 is YYNGEE in the germline V gene. V shed 6 bases and J shed 7 bases, with 19 bases lying between them.

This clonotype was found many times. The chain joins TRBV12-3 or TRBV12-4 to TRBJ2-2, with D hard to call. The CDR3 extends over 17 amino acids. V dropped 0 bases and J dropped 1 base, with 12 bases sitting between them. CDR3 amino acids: CASSLATVFGNTGELFF. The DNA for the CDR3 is TGTGCCAGCAGTTTAGCTACGGTTTTTGGGAACACCGGGGAGCTGTTTTTT.

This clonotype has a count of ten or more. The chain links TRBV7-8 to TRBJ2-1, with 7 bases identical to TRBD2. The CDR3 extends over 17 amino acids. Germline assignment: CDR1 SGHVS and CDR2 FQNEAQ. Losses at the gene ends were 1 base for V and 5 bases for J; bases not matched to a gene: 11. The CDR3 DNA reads TGTGCCAGCAGCTTAGTTAGCGGGCCTGCCCGGCACAATGAGCAGTTCTTC. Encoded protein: CASSLVSGPARHNEQFF.

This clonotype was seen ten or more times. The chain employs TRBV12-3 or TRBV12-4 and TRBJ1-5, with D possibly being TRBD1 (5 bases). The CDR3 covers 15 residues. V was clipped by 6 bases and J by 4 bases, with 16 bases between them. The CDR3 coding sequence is TGTGCCAGCAGGGGCACCTGGGGCCGGAATCAGCCCCAGCATTTT. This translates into CASRGTWGRNQPQHF.

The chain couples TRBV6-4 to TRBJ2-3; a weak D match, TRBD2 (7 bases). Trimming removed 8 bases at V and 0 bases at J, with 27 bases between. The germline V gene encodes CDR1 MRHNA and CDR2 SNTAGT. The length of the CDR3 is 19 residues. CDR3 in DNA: TGTGCCAGCTTCTCCCCCGGGGGGCGGGGCGCCTATAGCACAGATACGCAGTATTTT. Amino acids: CASFSPGGRGAYSTDTQYF.

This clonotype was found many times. The CDR3 DNA sequence: TGCGCCAGCAGCACCACAGGGGGCGCAATGAACACTGAAGCTTTCTTT. It is translated as CASSTTGGAMNTEAFF. This sequence joins TRBV5-1 and TRBJ1-1; 9 nucleotides match TRBD1. The CDR3 spans 16 residues. Per germline, CDR1 SGHRS and CDR2 YFSETQ. V was pared by 4 bases and J by 0 bases, with 7 bases of the junction left unmatched. The whole variable domain, filled in from reference TRBV5-1 and TRBJ1-1, reads KAGVTQTPRYLIKTRGQQVTLSCSPISGHRSVSWYQQTPGQGLQFLFEYFSETQRNKGNFPGRFSGRQFSNSRSEMNVSTLELGDSALYLCASSTTGGAMNTEAFFGQGTRLTVV.

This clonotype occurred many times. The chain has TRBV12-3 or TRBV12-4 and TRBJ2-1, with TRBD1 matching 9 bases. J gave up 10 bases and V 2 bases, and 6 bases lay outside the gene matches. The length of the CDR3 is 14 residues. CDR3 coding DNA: TGTGCCAGCAGTTTATGGGGACAGGGCGGGGAGCAGTTCTTC. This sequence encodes CASSLWGQGGEQFF.

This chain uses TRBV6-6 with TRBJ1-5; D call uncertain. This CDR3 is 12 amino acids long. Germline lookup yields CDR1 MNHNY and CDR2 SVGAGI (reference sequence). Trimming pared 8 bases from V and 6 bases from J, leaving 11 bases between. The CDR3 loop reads CASGRDRQPQHF. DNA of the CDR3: TGTGCCAGCGGAAGGGATCGTCAGCCCCAGCATTTT.

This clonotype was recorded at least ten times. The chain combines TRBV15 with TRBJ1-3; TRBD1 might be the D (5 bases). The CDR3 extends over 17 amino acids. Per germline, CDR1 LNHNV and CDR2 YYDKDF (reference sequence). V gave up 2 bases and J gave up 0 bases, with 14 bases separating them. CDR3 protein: CATSRLGDGLSGNTIYF. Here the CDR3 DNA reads TGTGCCACCAGCAGATTGGGGGACGGCCTCTCTGGAAACACCATATATTTT.

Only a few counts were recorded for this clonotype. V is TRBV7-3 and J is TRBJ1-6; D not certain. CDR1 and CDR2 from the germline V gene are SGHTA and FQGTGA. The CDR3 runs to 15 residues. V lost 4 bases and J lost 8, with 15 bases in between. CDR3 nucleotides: TGTGCCAGCAGCTCCAAGCACGGGTCCGATTCACCCCTCCACTTT. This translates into CASSSKHGSDSPLHF.

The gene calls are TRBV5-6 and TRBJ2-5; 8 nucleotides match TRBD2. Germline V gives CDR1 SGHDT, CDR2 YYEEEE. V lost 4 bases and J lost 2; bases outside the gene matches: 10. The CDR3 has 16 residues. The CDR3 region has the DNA TGTGCCAGCAGCGAACAAGCCGGGACTAGACAAGAGACCCAGTACTTC. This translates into CASSEQAGTRQETQYF. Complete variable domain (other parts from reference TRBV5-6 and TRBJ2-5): DAGVTQSPTHLIKTRGQQVTLRCSPKSGHDTVSWYQQALGQGPQFIFQYYEEEERQRGNFPDRFSGHQFPNYSSELNVNALLLGDSALYLCASSEQAGTRQETQYFGPGTRLLVL.

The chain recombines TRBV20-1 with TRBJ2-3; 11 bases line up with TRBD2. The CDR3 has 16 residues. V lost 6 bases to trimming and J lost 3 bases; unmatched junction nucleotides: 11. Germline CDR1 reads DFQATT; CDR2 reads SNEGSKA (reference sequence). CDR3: CSAWGWTSGFTDTQYF. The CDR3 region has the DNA TGCAGTGCCTGGGGGTGGACTAGCGGGTTTACAGATACGCAGTATTTT.

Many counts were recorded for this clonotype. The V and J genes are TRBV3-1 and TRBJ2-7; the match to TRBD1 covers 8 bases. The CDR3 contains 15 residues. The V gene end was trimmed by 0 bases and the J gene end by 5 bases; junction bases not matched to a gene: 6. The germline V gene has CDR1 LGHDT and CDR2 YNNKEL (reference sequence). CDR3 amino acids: CASSQDWTGSDEQYF. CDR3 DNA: TGTGCCAGCAGCCAAGATTGGACAGGGTCGGACGAGCAGTACTTC.

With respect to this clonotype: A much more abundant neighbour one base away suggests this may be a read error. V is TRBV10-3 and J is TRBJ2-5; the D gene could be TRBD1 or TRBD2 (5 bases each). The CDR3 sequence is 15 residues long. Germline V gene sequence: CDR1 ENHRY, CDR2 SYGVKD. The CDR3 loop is CAISERGLPQGTQHF. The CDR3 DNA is TGTGCCATCAGTGAGCGAGGCCTACCTCAAGGGACCCAGCACTTC.

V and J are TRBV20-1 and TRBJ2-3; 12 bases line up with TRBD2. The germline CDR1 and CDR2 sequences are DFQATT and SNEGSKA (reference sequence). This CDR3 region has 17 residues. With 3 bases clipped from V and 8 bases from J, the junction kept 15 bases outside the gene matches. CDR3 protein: CSASATSGGLLKVTQYF. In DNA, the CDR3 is TGCAGTGCTAGTGCGACTAGCGGGGGCCTCCTAAAGGTTACGCAGTATTTT.

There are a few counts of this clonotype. CDR3 bases: TGTGCCAGCAGACAGGGGGCACGCACCGGGGAGCTGTTTTTT. Translation: CASRQGARTGELFF. The chain is built from TRBV11-2 and TRBJ2-2; TRBD1 matches 9 bases. Germline assignment: CDR1 SGHAT and CDR2 FQNNGV. CDR3 length equals 14 residues. Unmatched junction bases numbered 3, after V lost 6 bases and J lost 4 bases.